Shown below are 9 T cell receptor beta chains from a single sample sequenced in a study of T-cell reconstitution after alpha-beta-depleted transplantation in children. For TCRbeta, the library was prepared with unique molecular identifiers. MiXCR was run by TCRdb on the PCR reads, yielding one entry per CDR3 protein. The sample includes about 220,000 distinct CDR3 sequences, approximately 15% of them seen just once. Sequenced material: PBMCs, mostly from graft donor cells, taken 360 days after TCRalphabeta/CD19-depleted stem cell transplant. These receptors all stem from a male patient aged 2 to 10 who had a stem cell transplant for acute lymphoblastic leukemia, so the T cells may come from the graft donor.

The chain combines TRBV14 with TRBJ1-2, with a weak D call TRBD1 (5 bases). Trimming cost V 4 bases and J 8 bases, with 17 bases left between them. Germline V CDR1 and CDR2: SGHDN, FVKESK. This CDR3 has 14 residues. CDR3 amino acids: CASSPPGLMYGYTF. CDR3 coding DNA: TGTGCCAGCAGCCCCCCGGGACTTATGTACGGCTACACCTTC.

This clonotype was found a few times. V gene TRBV27 combines with J gene TRBJ1-1, with D uncertain. The CDR3 is 14 amino acids. Germline lookup yields CDR1 MNHEY and CDR2 SMNVEV (reference sequence). Deletions cut 3 bases from V and 0 bases from J, with 8 bases between. CDR3 DNA: TGTGCCAGCAGTTTTTCGGGGATGAACACTGAAGCTTTCTTT. Its protein is CASSFSGMNTEAFF.

The sample holds a few counts of this clonotype. The chain uses TRBV12-3 or TRBV12-4 and TRBJ1-5; 7 bases agree with TRBD1. J lost 7 bases, V lost 4 bases, and 10 bases had no gene match. The CDR3 has 15 amino acids. The CDR3: CASSSHTGEGQPQHF. CDR3 DNA: TGTGCCAGCAGTTCCCACACAGGGGAGGGACAGCCCCAGCATTTT.

This clonotype was seen a handful of times. This chain connects TRBV6-5 to TRBJ1-1; D is ambiguous. The length of the CDR3 is 15 residues. Trimming pared 2 bases from V and 5 bases from J, leaving 15 bases between. Germline V CDR1 and CDR2: MNHEY, SVGAGI. This chain's CDR3 is CASSYENSAGTEAFF. The CDR3 DNA is TGTGCCAGCAGTTACGAAAACTCGGCCGGGACTGAAGCTTTCTTT.

This chain links TRBV10-3 with TRBJ2-3; unclear D gene. The CDR3 extends over 11 amino acids. Germline-derived CDR1 and CDR2 are ENHRY and SYGVKD. V dropped 4 bases and J dropped 5 bases, with 4 bases sitting between them. In DNA, the CDR3 is TGTGCCATCAGTGGGGTAGATACGCAGTATTTT. This gives the protein CAISGVDTQYF.

There are a few counts of this clonotype. The chain links TRBV9 to TRBJ1-5; D unclear. CDR3 length equals 15 residues. The V gene lost 7 bases and the J gene lost 7 bases, with 21 bases spanning the gap. Germline values: CDR1 SGDLS, CDR2 YYNGEE. The CDR3 sequence: CASSYGEGKWQPQHF. CDR3 nucleotides: TGTGCCAGCTCTTACGGGGAAGGTAAATGGCAGCCCCAGCATTTT. Full variable domain (rest looked up from reference TRBV9 and TRBJ1-5): DSGVTQTPKHLITATGQRVTLRCSPRSGDLSVYWYQQSLDQGLQFLIQYYNGEERAKGNILERFSAQQFPDLHSELNLSSLELGDSALYFCASSYGEGKWQPQHFGDGTRLSIL.

This clonotype showed up just a few times. The CDR3 DNA is TGTGCCATCAGTGAGGCCACAGATACGCAGTATTTT. Encoded protein: CAISEATDTQYF. The rearrangement links TRBV10-3 to TRBJ2-3; D is uncertain. CDR3 size: 12 residues. Trimming cost V 2 bases and J 2 bases, with 2 bases left between them. Germline values: CDR1 ENHRY, CDR2 SYGVKD.

In its sample, this clonotype was seen a few times. The V call is TRBV29-1, the J call TRBJ2-7; D is uncertain. The V end was cut by 3 bases, the J end by 3 bases, with 12 bases between. Per germline, CDR1 SQVTM and CDR2 ANQGSEA. The CDR3 spans 13 residues. The CDR3 sequence: CSVEITSNYEQYF. CDR3 DNA sequence: TGCAGCGTTGAGATAACCAGTAACTACGAGCAGTACTTC.

This clonotype was recorded once. CDR3 in amino acids: CSVVAGELQETQYF. Here the CDR3 DNA reads TGCAGCGTTGTAGCGGGGGAGCTTCAAGAGACCCAGTACTTC. V gene TRBV29-1 combines with J gene TRBJ2-5, with 9 bases aligning to TRBD2. The CDR3 spans 14 residues. Germline V lookup: CDR1 SQVTM, CDR2 ANQGSEA. J was trimmed by 2 bases and V by 4 bases; bases with no gene match: 5.